Following are 27 T cell receptor beta chains from one sample sequenced in a study of cytomegalovirus exposure and HLA in healthy donors. The PCR used 60 Vbeta and 13 Jbeta primers. Profiling relied on immunoSEQ multiplex PCR, and the TCRdb table lists in-frame clones only, not all of them. This sample has about 52,000 clones, with around three fifths found just once. Source material: PBMCs. The receptors were sampled from a human donor in good health.

The J gene is TRBJ2-1, the V gene TRBV27, with TRBD2 matching 11 bases. Germline trimming cut 2 bases from V and 7 bases from J; bases unmatched to any gene: 7. Per the germline V gene, CDR1 is MNHEY and CDR2 is SMNVEV (reference sequence). This CDR3 contains 16 residues. The CDR3 DNA reads as TGTGCCAGCAGTTTAGGTAGCGGGGGGGCCCGGAATGAGCAGTTCTTC. Translating it yields CASSLGSGGARNEQFF.

This clone was counted only a few times. CDR3 in DNA: TGTGCCAGCTCCCGACAGGGTTCTGGAAACACCATATATTTT. Encoded protein: CASSRQGSGNTIYF. The rearrangement links TRBV27 to TRBJ1-3; TRBD1 matches 7 bases. Germline lookup yields CDR1 MNHEY and CDR2 SMNVEV (reference sequence). This CDR3 is 14 amino acids long. The V segment lost 8 bases and the J segment 1 base; nucleotides outside the gene matches: 5.

V is TRBV10-3 and J is TRBJ1-1; 11 bases fit TRBD1. V shed 4 bases and J 2 bases; nucleotides not matched to a gene: 6. The germline V gene has CDR1 ENHRY and CDR2 SYGVKD. The CDR3 extends over 16 amino acids. The CDR3 DNA reads TGTGCCATCAGTGGCCCCGGGACAGGGGGTAACACTGAAGCTTTCTTT. Its protein product is CAISGPGTGGNTEAFF.

This clone was counted a few times. The rearrangement uses TRBV5-4 and TRBJ1-2; weak D call: TRBD1 (6 bases). This CDR3 spans 14 amino acids. CDR1 SGHNT and CDR2 YYREEE come from the germline V gene (reference sequence). V lost 5 bases and J lost 7, with 18 bases in between. The CDR3 DNA reads TGTGCCAGCAGACGATTATTACGGGACACTGGCTACACCTTC. It yields the protein CASRRLLRDTGYTF.

This clone has just a few counts. The chain joins TRBV7-6 to TRBJ1-1; 8 positions agree with TRBD1. The CDR3 spans 14 residues. CDR1 is SGHVS and CDR2 is FNYEAQ in the germline V gene. J was trimmed by 6 bases and V by 0 bases; bases with no gene match: 3. CDR3 nucleotide sequence: TGTGCCAGCAGCTTAGCACCGACAGGGGCTGAAGCTTTCTTT. Its translation: CASSLAPTGAEAFF.

This chain joins TRBV5-1 and TRBJ2-7, with D possibly being TRBD1 (6 bases). Deletions cut 2 bases from V and 5 bases from J, with 17 bases between. This CDR3 is built from 15 residues. The germline V gene has CDR1 SGHRS and CDR2 YFSETQ. DNA for the CDR3: TGCGCCAGCAGCTTCCCCTATCAGGGGTTCCACGAGCAGTACTTC. Translated: CASSFPYQGFHEQYF. Complete variable domain (other parts from reference TRBV5-1 and TRBJ2-7): KAGVTQTPRYLIKTRGQQVTLSCSPISGHRSVSWYQQTPGQGLQFLFEYFSETQRNKGNFPGRFSGRQFSNSRSEMNVSTLELGDSALYLCASSFPYQGFHEQYFGPGTRLTVT.

A few counts support this clone. V and J are TRBV11-2 and TRBJ2-1, with 8 bases aligning to TRBD1. The ends lost 6 bases at V and 7 bases at J; junction bases unmatched: 11. The germline gives CDR1 SGHAT, CDR2 FQNNGV. This CDR3 spans 15 amino acids. The DNA of the CDR3 is TGTGCCAGCAGGTCCATAAGGACAGGGAGAAATGAGCAGTTCTTC. Its translation is CASRSIRTGRNEQFF. The whole variable domain, filled in from reference TRBV11-2 and TRBJ2-1, reads EAGVAQSPRYKIIEKRQSVAFWCNPISGHATLYWYQQILGQGPKLLIQFQNNGVVDDSQLPKDRFSAERLKGVDSTLKIQPAKLEDSAVYLCASRSIRTGRNEQFFGPGTRLTVL.

The V and J genes are TRBV6-5 and TRBJ1-2; D unresolved. Trimming cost V 6 bases and J 2 bases, with 13 bases left between them. The CDR3 runs 14 residues. Germline V CDR1 and CDR2: MNHEY, SVGAGI. In nucleotides, the CDR3 is TGTGCCAGCAGCTACATCGACAAGAACTATGGCTACACCTTC. Amino acids: CASSYIDKNYGYTF.

The table lists this clone with a few counts. V is TRBV7-6 and J is TRBJ2-1, with 9 bases lining up with TRBD1. With 5 bases clipped from V and 10 bases from J, the junction kept 9 bases outside the gene matches. The CDR3 covers 14 residues. Germline V gives CDR1 SGHVS, CDR2 FNYEAQ. The CDR3 protein is CASSQAGQGVEQFF. In DNA, the CDR3 is TGTGCCAGCAGCCAGGCGGGACAGGGTGTGGAGCAGTTCTTC.

The V gene is TRBV7-9, the J gene TRBJ1-1; a possible D gene is TRBD1 (6 bases). Germline-derived CDR1 and CDR2 are SEHNR and FQNEAQ (reference sequence). The CDR3 runs 17 residues. The V gene lost 1 base and the J gene lost 5 bases, with 20 bases spanning the gap. The CDR3 protein is CASSLVIRGPRWTEAFF. CDR3 coding DNA: TGTGCCAGCAGCTTAGTTATCAGGGGACCGAGGTGGACTGAAGCTTTCTTT.

The rearrangement uses TRBV5-1 and TRBJ2-1; 10 positions agree with TRBD2. Germline V gene data show CDR1 as SGHRS and CDR2 as YFSETQ. The CDR3 is made up of 16 amino acids. The V gene end was trimmed by 0 bases and the J gene end by 6 bases; junction bases not matched to a gene: 6. The CDR3 here is CASSLVPGLAANEQFF. Written as DNA, the CDR3 is TGCGCCAGCAGCTTGGTCCCCGGACTAGCGGCCAATGAGCAGTTCTTC.

The chain couples TRBV7-8 to TRBJ1-6; no firm D call. The CDR3 sequence is 13 residues long. V was clipped by 5 bases and J by 4 bases, with 6 bases between them. Germline values: CDR1 SGHVS, CDR2 FQNEAQ. The CDR3 DNA is TGTGCCAGCAGCCCTAAGTATAATTCACCCCTCCACTTT. This encodes CASSPKYNSPLHF.

The rearrangement joins TRBV7-2 to TRBJ2-7; a possible D gene is TRBD1 (5 bases). V dropped 1 base and J dropped 3 bases, with 10 bases sitting between them. From germline, CDR1 is SGHTA and CDR2 FQGNSA. This CDR3 region has 14 residues. The CDR3 is CASSLGQTLYEQYF. CDR3 sequence (DNA): TGTGCCAGCAGCTTAGGACAGACCCTCTACGAGCAGTACTTC.

The chain employs TRBV28 and TRBJ2-6, with D maybe TRBD2 (6 bases). The germline CDR1 and CDR2 sequences are MDHEN and SYDVKM. Trimming took off 6 bases at V and 4 bases at J, with 19 bases between the two ends. The CDR3 sequence is 17 residues long. DNA of the CDR3: TGTGCCAGCAGACCCCCCTCGGGGGTACCCGGGGCCAACGTCCTGACTTTC. Translated, it gives CASRPPSGVPGANVLTF.

The chain has TRBV7-9 and TRBJ1-4; no reliable D call. Between the trimmed V and J ends, which lost 5 bases and 0 bases, there was a span of 13 bases. The germline V gene has CDR1 SEHNR and CDR2 FQNEAQ (reference sequence). This CDR3 region has 16 residues. CDR3 in DNA: TGTGCCAGCAGCCCCCCGGGTCCGACAACTAATGAAAAACTGTTTTTT. It yields the protein CASSPPGPTTNEKLFF.

The genes are TRBV5-1 and TRBJ2-2; 7 bases align to TRBD2. Germline assignment: CDR1 SGHRS and CDR2 YFSETQ. This CDR3 is 17 amino acids long. J was trimmed by 1 base and V by 0 bases; bases with no gene match: 6. The CDR3 DNA reads TGCGCCAGCAGCTTGGGTGCGGGGGTGATGAACACCGGGGAGCTGTTTTTT. As protein: CASSLGAGVMNTGELFF.

Here the CDR3 reads CASSLVAGSYEQYF. The CDR3, as DNA: TGCGCCAGCAGCTTGGTGGCGGGTTCCTACGAGCAGTACTTC. This chain uses TRBV5-1 with TRBJ2-7; D is perhaps TRBD2 (5 bases). The CDR3 consists of 14 residues. CDR1 and CDR2 from the germline V gene are SGHRS and YFSETQ. The V and J ends lost 0 bases and 1 base respectively, with 8 bases between them.

This clone showed up just a few times. The J gene is TRBJ1-1, the V gene TRBV5-1; tentatively, D is TRBD1 (5 bases). The CDR3 sequence is 13 residues long. Trimming took off 2 bases at V and 2 bases at J, with 7 bases between the two ends. The germline CDR1 and CDR2 sequences are SGHRS and YFSETQ. In DNA, the CDR3 is TGCGCCAGCAGCTTCGGGGGAAACACTGAAGCTTTCTTT. Residues: CASSFGGNTEAFF.

Concerning this clone itself: An end of the junction does not agree with germline; a read error may underlie this. This rearrangement joins TRBV7-7 to TRBJ2-7; D is possibly TRBD1 (5 bases). This CDR3 contains 14 residues. CDR1 and CDR2 from the germline V gene are SSHAT and FNYEAQ (reference sequence). CDR3 loop: CASSPAAQGYEQYF. Here the CDR3 DNA reads TGTGCTAGCAGCCCGGCGGCGCAGGGCTACGAGCAGTACTTC. Combining the CDR3 with reference TRBV7-7 and TRBJ2-7 gives the whole variable domain GAGVSQSPRYKVTKRGQDVTLRCDPISSHATLYWYQQALGQGPEFLTYFNYEAQPDKSGLPSDRFSAERPEGSISTLTIQRTEQRDSAMYRCASSPAAQGYEQYFGPGTRLTVT.

CDR3 coding DNA: TGTGCCAGCAGCTTAGATGTAGCTTCCCACATTCAGTACTTC. Translation gives CASSLDVASHIQYF. This chain connects TRBV11-2 to TRBJ2-4, with D uncertain. The ends were cut back, 0 bases at V and 8 bases at J, with 11 bases in the middle. CDR1 and CDR2 from the germline V gene are SGHAT and FQNNGV. This CDR3 has 14 amino acids.

V and J are TRBV4-3 and TRBJ2-3; possible D gene TRBD2, 7 bases. The CDR3 consists of 17 residues. Germline V CDR1 and CDR2: LGHNA, YSLEER. Trimming removed 0 bases at V and 2 bases at J, with 15 bases between. The CDR3 coding sequence is TGCGCCAGCAGCCAAGAATGGGGGGGGCTAGTCACAGATACGCAGTATTTT. This gives the protein CASSQEWGGLVTDTQYF.

The chain links TRBV4-1 to TRBJ2-5, with D possibly being TRBD2 (6 bases). The V end lost 2 bases, the J end lost 2 bases, and 12 bases lay between the germline ends. Per the germline V gene, CDR1 is MGHRA and CDR2 is YSYEKL. CDR3 length equals 15 residues. The CDR3 DNA follows: TGCGCCAGCAGCCAAAGACTAGAGAGACAAGAGACCCAGTACTTC. It yields the protein CASSQRLERQETQYF.

The chain carries TRBV5-1 and TRBJ1-1, with 8 positions matching TRBD1. Germline V CDR1 and CDR2: SGHRS, YFSETQ. This CDR3 is 14 amino acids long. The J segment lost 6 bases and the V segment lost 4 bases, leaving 8 bases of the junction unmatched. The CDR3 coding sequence is TGCGCCAGCAGCCTGGGACAGGTTGAGGCTGAAGCTTTCTTT. Its protein is CASSLGQVEAEAFF.

The chain uses TRBV19 and TRBJ1-2, with D unresolved. This CDR3 spans 16 amino acids. The germline V gene has CDR1 LNHDA and CDR2 SQIVND (reference sequence). V was clipped by 4 bases and J by 3 bases, with 18 bases between them. The CDR3 sequence is CASSKRPGLVDYGYTF. For the CDR3, the DNA is TGTGCCAGTAGTAAGAGACCGGGGTTGGTGGACTATGGCTACACCTTC.

The genes are TRBV27 and TRBJ2-7, with a tentative D call TRBD2 (6 bases). This CDR3 has 13 residues. V lost 3 bases to trimming and J lost 4 bases, with 10 bases between them. Germline assignment: CDR1 MNHEY and CDR2 SMNVEV (reference sequence). DNA for the CDR3: TGTGCCAGCAGTTTTGGGGGGAGGTACGAGCAGTACTTC. Its translation is CASSFGGRYEQYF.

The chain recombines TRBV5-1 with TRBJ1-1, with 7 positions matching TRBD1. The junction had 12 bases not matched to a gene; V was cut back by 4 bases and J by 3 bases. CDR3 length: 16 residues. CDR1 and CDR2 (germline): SGHRS, YFSETQ. As DNA, the CDR3 is TGCGCCAGCAGCCCCGGGACAGCTTGGGGGTACACTGAAGCTTTCTTT. Translated: CASSPGTAWGYTEAFF.

V is TRBV2 and J is TRBJ2-2, with TRBD1 as a possible D gene (5 bases). V was cut by 6 bases and J by 4 bases, with 12 bases left in between. Germline CDR1 is SNHLY and CDR2 is FYNNEI. The length of the CDR3 is 14 residues. In DNA, the CDR3 is TGTGCCAGCAGGCCCAGGGCGACCACCGGGGAGCTGTTTTTT. It translates to CASRPRATTGELFF. Filled out from reference TRBV2 and TRBJ2-2, the complete variable domain reads EPEVTQTPSHQVTQMGQEVILRCVPISNHLYFYWYRQILGQKVEFLVSFYNNEISEKSEIFDDQFSVERPDGSNFTLKIRSTKLEDSAMYFCASRPRATTGELFFGEGSRLTVL.